The clone carrying this T cell receptor beta chain was seen more than once but under ten times. The antigen is undetermined. The CDR3 covers 14 residues. The V and J ends lost 6 bases and 6 bases respectively, with 16 bases between them. The record originates from a study of T-cell reconstitution after alpha-beta-depleted transplantation in children. The library targeted TCRbeta and was prepared with unique molecular identifiers. MiXCR was run by TCRdb on the PCR reads, yielding one entry per CDR3 protein. The repertoire consists of 750,000 to 950,000 distinct CDR3 sequences, with 16% occurring once and the leading ten covering just under 5%. Study-wide points: Fresh T-cell production supplied most of the T-cell counts and diversity seen one year after transplant. In some patients, recipient T cells and intrathymic progenitors surviving conditioning explained high day-60 diversity.

Sequencing used PBMCs, mostly from graft donor cells, obtained 360 days after TCRalphabeta/CD19-depleted stem cell transplant. V is TRBV12-3 or TRBV12-4 and J is TRBJ2-3; D remains unclear. The clonotype was recovered from a male patient aged 10 to 17 who had a stem cell transplant for acute lymphoblastic leukemia, so the T cells may come from the graft donor. This CDR3 is CASRSSKDSDTQYF. The CDR3 coding sequence is TGTGCCAGCAGATCTTCGAAGGATTCTGATACGCAGTATTTT.